This T cell receptor (beta chain) emerged from a study of T cells of healthy individuals. CDR1 and CDR2 from the germline V gene are ENHRY and SYGVKD. CDR3 length: 14 residues. V trimming: 7 bases; J trimming: 5 bases; junction bases outside the gene matches: 9. TCRdb redid the calling of the 5' RACE reads with MiXCR, one entry per CDR3 protein. Of 40,000 to 60,000 distinct CDR3 sequences in the sample, roughly 14% are singletons; the top ten hold 16%. In its sample, this clonotype was seen many times. This TCR derives from a human donor in good health. The J gene is TRBJ2-7, the V gene TRBV10-3; 9 nucleotides agree with TRBD1. This chain's CDR3 is CAIMWRTGDDEQYF. DNA for the CDR3: TGTGCCATCATGTGGAGGACAGGGGATGACGAGCAGTACTTC.